Below, 28 T cell receptor beta chains from the same sample are listed, as sequenced in a study of tumor and adjacent non-tumor tissue in lung cancer. Three rounds of nested PCR, following a modified ARM-PCR protocol, produced the TCRbeta library. TCRdb ran MiXCR on the multiplex PCR reads and lists one entry per CDR3 protein. The sample lists 80,000 to 130,000 distinct CDR3 sequences; about 62% were seen once. The template was RNA from unsorted bulk tissue. Distant lung tissue was collected more than 3 cm away from the tumor edge. Sequenced material: distant non-tumor lung tissue. The source is a young man with non-small cell lung cancer.

For this clonotype: This may be a read error: a much more frequent sequence differs by one nucleotide. The chain uses TRBV6-5 and TRBJ2-1; 7 bases are a match to TRBD1. The CDR3 totals 17 residues. The germline V gene encodes CDR1 MNHEY and CDR2 SVGAGI. J lost 8 bases, V lost 8 bases, and 21 bases had no gene match. The CDR3 DNA is TGTGCCAGCTGCTGCTCAATGTGGAGAGGGGGCATGGATGAGCAGTTCTTC. Protein product: CASCCSMWRGGMDEQFF.

As to this clonotype: A read error is likely, as this CDR3 ends without the conserved phenylalanine or tryptophan. The chain joins TRBV20-1 to TRBJ1-1, with a possible D match to TRBD1 (6 bases). The CDR3 covers 15 residues. Germline V gene lookup returns CDR1 DFQATT and CDR2 SNEGSKA (reference sequence). DNA for the CDR3: TGCAGTGCTAGGAGGGGGGGCCTTATGAACAATGAAGCTTTCCTT. It is translated as CSARRGGLMNNEAFL.

This clonotype was found many times. V usage is TRBV4-1 and J usage is TRBJ2-1, with unresolved D. The V end was cut by 4 bases, the J end by 9 bases, with 10 bases between. In germline, CDR1 is MGHRA, CDR2 YSYEKL. The CDR3 contains 12 residues. CDR3 in DNA: TGCGCCAGCAGCCGTGGACCAGGTGAGCAGTTCTTC. It is translated as CASSRGPGEQFF.

In this sample, this clonotype turned up once. One junction end does not reproduce the germline sequence, and a read error may be involved. The V gene is TRBV4-3, the J gene TRBJ1-2; 10 positions agree with TRBD1. CDR3 length: 16 residues. CDR1 and CDR2 from the germline V gene are LGHNA and YSLEER. The chain's CDR3 is CAGSPDRGQEGYGYTF. The CDR3 DNA follows: TGCGCCGGCAGCCCCGACAGGGGGCAGGAGGGCTATGGCTACACCTTC.

This chain joins TRBV20-1 and TRBJ1-5, with D unresolved. This CDR3 spans 15 amino acids. Germline V lookup: CDR1 DFQATT, CDR2 SNEGSKA (reference sequence). Trimming pared 5 bases from V and 6 bases from J, leaving 20 bases between. The CDR3 region is CSAGPPRAVGQPQHF. CDR3 nucleotides: TGCAGTGCTGGACCCCCTCGAGCGGTGGGTCAGCCCCAGCATTTT.

This clonotype was counted ten times or more. The J gene is TRBJ2-7, the V gene TRBV6-6, with D possibly matching TRBD2 (5 bases). The V and J ends lost 8 bases and 5 bases respectively, with 22 bases between them. Germline CDR1 and CDR2: MNHNY and SVGAGI (reference sequence). CDR3 size: 15 residues. CDR3 region: CASGFGKRLRDEQYF. CDR3 coding DNA: TGTGCCAGCGGCTTCGGGAAAAGGCTCAGAGACGAGCAGTACTTC.

About this clonotype itself: The junction departs from the called germline gene at one end, perhaps through a read error. V and J are TRBV20-1 and TRBJ2-1; perhaps D is TRBD1 or TRBD2 (5 bases each). This CDR3 comprises 13 residues. Germline V gene data show CDR1 as DFQATT and CDR2 as SNEGSKA (reference sequence). Written as DNA, the CDR3 is TGCAGTGTTAGACGGGGCTCAGGGAATAAGCAGTTCTTC. Translation: CSVRRGSGNKQFF.

The chain carries TRBV29-1 and TRBJ2-7; D ambiguous. The CDR3 extends over 13 amino acids. V lost 5 bases, J lost 5 bases, and 16 bases lay in between. Germline loops: CDR1 SQVTM, CDR2 ANQGSEA. This chain's CDR3 is CSVILGSVDEQYF. In DNA form, the CDR3 reads TGCAGCGTTATATTGGGCAGCGTGGACGAGCAGTACTTC.

The rearrangement links TRBV19 to TRBJ1-5; D gene uncertain. CDR1 and CDR2 (germline): LNHDA, SQIVND (reference sequence). V shed 5 bases and J shed 12 bases, with 17 bases lying between them. CDR3 length: 13 amino acids. The CDR3 sequence: CASSENSNQFQHF. The DNA of the CDR3 is TGTGCCAGTAGTGAAAATAGCAATCAGTTCCAGCATTTT.

The chain uses TRBV29-1 and TRBJ2-7, with TRBD2 matching over 7 bases. V shed 6 bases, J shed 0 bases, and the junction held 11 bases outside the gene matches. CDR3 length equals 15 residues. Germline CDR1 reads SQVTM; CDR2 reads ANQGSEA. The CDR3 sequence: CSVLVGGRDSYEQYF. DNA of the CDR3: TGCAGCGTCCTGGTGGGGGGGAGGGACTCCTACGAGCAGTACTTC.

This clonotype was observed a handful of times. The chain joins TRBV24-1 to TRBJ2-1; D is perhaps TRBD2 (5 bases). V dropped 4 bases and J dropped 4 bases, with 13 bases sitting between them. CDR1 is KGHDR and CDR2 is SFDVKD in the germline V gene. The CDR3 totals 15 residues. CDR3 protein: CATSDISGNYNEQFF. DNA of the CDR3: TGTGCCACCAGTGACATAAGCGGAAATTACAATGAGCAGTTCTTC.

Remarks on this clonotype: A read error is possible here, since a much larger clone lies one base away. V usage is TRBV6-6 and J usage is TRBJ2-7; D might be TRBD2 (5 bases). The CDR3 runs to 14 residues. The V end lost 6 bases, the J end lost 6 bases, and 18 bases lay between the germline ends. CDR1 is MNHNY and CDR2 is SVGAGI in the germline V gene (reference sequence). The CDR3 protein is CASRPHGGCGEQYF. In DNA, the CDR3 is TGTGCCAGCAGACCTCACGGCGGGTGTGGCGAGCAGTACTTC.

A note on this clonotype: The junction departs from germline at one end; a sequencing error may be responsible. The rearrangement joins TRBV11-3 to TRBJ1-5; tentative D call: TRBD1 (6 bases). The CDR3 runs 14 residues. Germline values: CDR1 SGHNT, CDR2 YENEEA. In DNA, the CDR3 is TGTACCAGCAGCTCAACAGGGAGCAATCAACCCCAGCATTTT. Its protein product is CTSSSTGSNQPQHF.

The rearrangement uses TRBV29-1 and TRBJ2-7, with TRBD2 matching over 10 bases. Trimming at V came to 7 bases and at J to 4 bases, leaving 7 bases not matched to a gene. Germline V gene data show CDR1 as SQVTM and CDR2 as ANQGSEA. The CDR3 has 13 residues. CDR3 in amino acids: CSATSGKLYEQYF. The DNA of the CDR3 is TGCAGCGCTACTAGCGGGAAGTTGTACGAGCAGTACTTC.

In the case of this clonotype: A read error may explain this, as a much larger clone is one base away. The CDR3 sequence: CACKWGNTEAFF. CDR3 bases: TGTGCCTGTAAGTGGGGGAACACTGAAGCTTTCTTT. The chain has TRBV5-6 and TRBJ1-1; no clear D. Germline V lookup: CDR1 SGHDT, CDR2 YYEEEE. V was pared by 10 bases and J by 1 base, with 11 bases between. The CDR3 has 12 amino acids.

This clonotype was detected only a few times. This may come from a read error, since a much larger clone is one base off. V and J are TRBV6-1 and TRBJ2-5, with D unclear. CDR3 length: 13 residues. Germline CDR1 is MNHNS and CDR2 is SASEGT. The CDR3 loop is CTTLILGSETQYF. CDR3 nucleotide sequence: TGTACCACCTTAATTCTCGGGTCAGAGACCCAGTACTTC.

With respect to this clonotype: This CDR3 fails to terminate in the conserved phenylalanine or tryptophan, so it likely reflects a read error. This chain links TRBV4-2 with TRBJ2-3; the match to TRBD2 covers 15 bases. Germline V gene data show CDR1 as LGHNA and CDR2 as YNFKEQ. J gave up 2 bases and V 4 bases, and 7 bases lay outside the gene matches. This CDR3 is built from 18 residues. CDR3 sequence reads: CASSRTSGGEGLTDTQYY. The CDR3 coding sequence is TGTGCCAGCAGCCGGACTAGCGGGGGGGAGGGACTCACAGATACGCAGTATTAT.

In regard to this clonotype: Because the CDR3 is missing its conserved closing phenylalanine or tryptophan, this is likely a read error. The chain combines TRBV4-1 with TRBJ2-1, with TRBD2 matching over 10 bases. The germline gives CDR1 MGHRA, CDR2 YSYEKL. CDR3 length equals 17 residues. CDR3 sequence (DNA): TGCACCAGCAGCCAAGAAGAGCCGGGACTAGCGTACAATGAGCAGTTCTTG. It encodes CTSSQEEPGLAYNEQFL.

There are many counts of this clonotype. Compared with germline, one end of the junction differs, possibly owing to a read error. This chain connects TRBV6-2 or TRBV6-3 to TRBJ1-1, with 7 bases identical to TRBD1. Germline V CDR1 and CDR2: MNHEY, SVGEGT. The CDR3 consists of 14 residues. The CDR3 nucleotides are TGTGCCGGCAGTTACTCGGGACAGTACACTGAAGCTTTCTTT. As protein: CAGSYSGQYTEAFF.

This clonotype was detected only a few times. The rearrangement uses TRBV11-3 and TRBJ2-7; D is unclear. This CDR3 comprises 13 residues. Germline V gene sequence: CDR1 SGHNT, CDR2 YENEEA. CDR3 amino acids: CAGSLDVLDEQYF. Here the CDR3 DNA reads TGTGCAGGCAGCTTAGACGTACTGGACGAGCAGTACTTC.

This chain uses TRBV20-1 with TRBJ1-1; 8 nucleotides align to TRBD1. CDR1 is DFQATT, CDR2 SNEGSKA, per germline (reference sequence). The CDR3 is 14 residues long. Trimming cost V 6 bases and J 4 bases; bases outside gene matches: 10. The CDR3 loop reads CSAPDTGGSTEAFF. CDR3 bases: TGCAGTGCCCCTGATACAGGGGGGAGCACTGAAGCTTTCTTT.

Points on this clonotype: This may be a read error, as it is one base from a much larger clone. The genes are TRBV6-1 and TRBJ2-5; D remains ambiguous. The V gene's germline CDR1 is MNHNS and CDR2 SASEGT. V lost 7 bases to trimming and J lost 7 bases, with 22 bases between them. The CDR3 has 15 residues. As DNA, the CDR3 is TGTGCCAGCACCCTACCCGAGACAAGGGCCGGGACCCAGTACTTC. Translated, it gives CASTLPETRAGTQYF.

This clonotype was found many times. V usage is TRBV5-1 and J usage is TRBJ2-1; D might be TRBD2 (6 bases). The CDR3 extends over 15 amino acids. Germline values: CDR1 SGHRS, CDR2 YFSETQ. V lost 2 bases and J lost 7, with 16 bases in between. CDR3 protein: CASSLTSLLLNEQFF. The DNA of the CDR3 is TGCGCCAGCAGCTTAACTAGCCTATTGCTAAATGAGCAGTTCTTC.

This clonotype has just a few counts. The chain employs TRBV13 and TRBJ1-2, with 9 bases aligning to TRBD1. After removal of 5 bases from V and 7 bases from J, the junction contained 8 bases not matched to a gene. The germline CDR1 and CDR2 sequences are PRHDT and FYEKMQ (reference sequence). The CDR3 has 14 residues. As DNA, the CDR3 is TGTGCCAGCAGCATCAAACAGGGGGCTCGTGGCTACACCTTC. Protein sequence: CASSIKQGARGYTF.

This sequence joins TRBV5-6 and TRBJ1-4; unclear D gene. The germline gives CDR1 SGHDT, CDR2 YYEEEE. V was pared by 1 base and J by 8 bases, with 12 bases between. This CDR3 has 14 amino acids. CDR3 nucleotides: TGTGCCAGCAGCTTGAGACATGGGAGCGAAAAACTGTTTTTT. Translation gives CASSLRHGSEKLFF. Complete variable domain (other parts from reference TRBV5-6 and TRBJ1-4): DAGVTQSPTHLIKTRGQQVTLRCSPKSGHDTVSWYQQALGQGPQFIFQYYEEEERQRGNFPDRFSGHQFPNYSSELNVNALLLGDSALYLCASSLRHGSEKLFFGSGTQLSVL.

A remark on this clonotype: An end of the junction differs from the germline gene, which may be a read error. This chain links TRBV6-5 with TRBJ2-5; TRBD1 might be the D (7 bases). Germline-derived CDR1 and CDR2 are MNHEY and SVGAGI. The CDR3 runs 15 residues. For the CDR3, the DNA is TGTGCCAGCAAAAACTTCGACGCCAGGGGGGAGATCCAGTACTTC. It yields the protein CASKNFDARGEIQYF.

The genes are TRBV20-1 and TRBJ1-2; no firm D call. V was pared by 3 bases and J by 8 bases, with 13 bases between. In germline, CDR1 is DFQATT, CDR2 SNEGSKA (reference sequence). The CDR3 totals 12 residues. The CDR3 loop is CSASIGPVGYTF. As DNA, the CDR3 is TGCAGTGCTAGCATAGGGCCAGTAGGCTACACCTTC.

The V call is TRBV2, the J call TRBJ2-1; 9 bases fit TRBD2. CDR1 is SNHLY and CDR2 is FYNNEI in the germline V gene. The V and J ends lost 4 bases and 7 bases, in that order; junction bases with no gene match: 8. This CDR3 comprises 15 residues. CDR3 DNA: TGTGCCAGCAGTGTGCATAGCGGGAGAGAGAATGAGCAGTTCTTC. Encoded protein: CASSVHSGRENEQFF.